This T cell receptor beta chain comes out of a study of cytomegalovirus exposure and HLA in healthy donors. The CDR3 sequence is 15 residues long. Germline V gene data show CDR1 as GTSNPN and CDR2 as SVGIG (reference sequence). V gave up 5 bases and J gave up 2 bases; unmatched junction bases: 8. PCR was performed using 60 Vbeta and 13 Jbeta primers. Libraries were prepared by immunoSEQ multiplex PCR; TCRdb keeps only in-frame clonotypes and omits some of them. This sample has about 160,000 clones, with over 75% found just once. Findings of the study overall: What TCR beta sequences reportedly achieved was accurate prediction of HLA-A and HLA-B alleles in most subjects. In an earlier analysis, about 87% or about 30%: the productive usage of most TCR beta V segments.

Worth noting for this clone: Antigen: not known.

The source of this sequence is a woman between 50 and 59 years old in good health and CMV-seropositive. Source material: PBMCs. The gene calls are TRBV30 and TRBJ2-2, with 7 bases matching TRBD1. The CDR3 DNA reads TGTGCCTGGGAATACGGGACAGCCAACACCGGGGAGCTGTTTTTT. Translation gives CAWEYGTANTGELFF.